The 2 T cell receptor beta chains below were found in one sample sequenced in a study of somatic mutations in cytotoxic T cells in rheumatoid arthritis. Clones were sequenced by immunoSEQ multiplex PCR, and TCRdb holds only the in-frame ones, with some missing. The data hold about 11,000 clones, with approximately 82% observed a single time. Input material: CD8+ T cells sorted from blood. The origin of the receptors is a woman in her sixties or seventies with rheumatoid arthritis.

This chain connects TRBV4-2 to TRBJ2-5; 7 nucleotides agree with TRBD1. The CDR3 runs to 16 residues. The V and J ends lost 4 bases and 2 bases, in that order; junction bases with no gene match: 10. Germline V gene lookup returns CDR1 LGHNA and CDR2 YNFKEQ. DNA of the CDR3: TGTGCCAGCAGCCGAGAGACAGGGATGTTTCAAGAGACCCAGTACTTC. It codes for CASSRETGMFQETQYF.

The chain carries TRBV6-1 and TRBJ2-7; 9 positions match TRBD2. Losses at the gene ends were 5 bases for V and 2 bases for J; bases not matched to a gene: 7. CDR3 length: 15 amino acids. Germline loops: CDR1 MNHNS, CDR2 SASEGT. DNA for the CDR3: TGTGCCAGCAGTCCCCCGACTAGCGGCCCCTACGAGCAGTACTTC. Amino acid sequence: CASSPPTSGPYEQYF.